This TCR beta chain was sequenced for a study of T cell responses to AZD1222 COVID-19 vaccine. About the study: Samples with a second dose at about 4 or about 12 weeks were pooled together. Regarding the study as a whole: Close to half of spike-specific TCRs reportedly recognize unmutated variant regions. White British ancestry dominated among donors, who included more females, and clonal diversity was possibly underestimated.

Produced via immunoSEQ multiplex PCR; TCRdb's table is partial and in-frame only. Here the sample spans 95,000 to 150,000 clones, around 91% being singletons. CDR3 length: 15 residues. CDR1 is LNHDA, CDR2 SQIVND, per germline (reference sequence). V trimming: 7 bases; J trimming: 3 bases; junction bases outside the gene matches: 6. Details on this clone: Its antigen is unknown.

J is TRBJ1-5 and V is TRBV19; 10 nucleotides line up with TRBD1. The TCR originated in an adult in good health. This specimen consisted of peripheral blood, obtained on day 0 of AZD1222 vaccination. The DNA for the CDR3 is TGTGCCAGTACCACCGGGACAGGGGTCAATCAGCCCCAGCATTTT. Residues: CASTTGTGVNQPQHF.